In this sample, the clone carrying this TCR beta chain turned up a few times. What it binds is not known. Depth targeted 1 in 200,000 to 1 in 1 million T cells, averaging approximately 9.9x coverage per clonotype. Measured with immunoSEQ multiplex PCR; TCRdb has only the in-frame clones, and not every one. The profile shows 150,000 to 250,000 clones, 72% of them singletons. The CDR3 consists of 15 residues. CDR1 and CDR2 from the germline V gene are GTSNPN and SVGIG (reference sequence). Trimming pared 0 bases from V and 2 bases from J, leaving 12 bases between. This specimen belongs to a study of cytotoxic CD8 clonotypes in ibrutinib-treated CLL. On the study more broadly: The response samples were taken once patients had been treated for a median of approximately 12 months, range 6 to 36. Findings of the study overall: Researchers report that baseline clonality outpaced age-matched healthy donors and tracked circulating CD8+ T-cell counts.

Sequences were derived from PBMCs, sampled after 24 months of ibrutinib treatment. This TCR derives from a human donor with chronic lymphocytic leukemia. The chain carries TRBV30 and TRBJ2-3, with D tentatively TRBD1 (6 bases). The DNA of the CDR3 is TGTGCCTGGAGTGTACGTCAGGGGCACACAGATACGCAGTATTTT. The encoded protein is CAWSVRQGHTDTQYF.